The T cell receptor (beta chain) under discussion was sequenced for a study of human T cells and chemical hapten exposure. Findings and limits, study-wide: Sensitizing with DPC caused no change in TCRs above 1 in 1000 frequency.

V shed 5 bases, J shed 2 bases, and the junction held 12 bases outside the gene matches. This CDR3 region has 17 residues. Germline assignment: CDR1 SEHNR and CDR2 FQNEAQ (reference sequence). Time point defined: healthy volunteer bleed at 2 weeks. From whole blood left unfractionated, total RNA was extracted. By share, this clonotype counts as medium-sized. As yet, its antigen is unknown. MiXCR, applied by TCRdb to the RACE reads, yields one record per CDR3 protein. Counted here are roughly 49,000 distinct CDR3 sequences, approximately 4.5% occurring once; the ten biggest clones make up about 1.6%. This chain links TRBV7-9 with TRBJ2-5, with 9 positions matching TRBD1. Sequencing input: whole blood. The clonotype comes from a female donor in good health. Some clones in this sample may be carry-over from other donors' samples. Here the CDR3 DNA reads TGTGCCAGCAGCCAATTCCCCGGGACAGGGCGACAAGAGACCCAGTACTTC. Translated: CASSQFPGTGRQETQYF. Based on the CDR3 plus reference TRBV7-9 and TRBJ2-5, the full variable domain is DTGVSQNPRHKITKRGQNVTFRCDPISEHNRLYWYRQTLGQGPEFLTYFQNEAQLEKSRLLSDRFSAERPKGSFSTLEIQRTEQGDSAMYLCASSQFPGTGRQETQYFGPGTRLLVL.